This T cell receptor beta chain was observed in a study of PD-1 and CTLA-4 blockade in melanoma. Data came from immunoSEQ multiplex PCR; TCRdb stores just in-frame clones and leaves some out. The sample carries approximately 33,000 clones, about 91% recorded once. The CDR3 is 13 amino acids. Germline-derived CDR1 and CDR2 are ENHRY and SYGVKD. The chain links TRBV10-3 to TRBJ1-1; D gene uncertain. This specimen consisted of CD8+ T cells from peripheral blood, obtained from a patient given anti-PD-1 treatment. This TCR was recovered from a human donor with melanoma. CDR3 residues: CALSEGLNTEAFF. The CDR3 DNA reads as TGTGCTTTATCAGAGGGCCTTAACACTGAAGCTTTCTTT.